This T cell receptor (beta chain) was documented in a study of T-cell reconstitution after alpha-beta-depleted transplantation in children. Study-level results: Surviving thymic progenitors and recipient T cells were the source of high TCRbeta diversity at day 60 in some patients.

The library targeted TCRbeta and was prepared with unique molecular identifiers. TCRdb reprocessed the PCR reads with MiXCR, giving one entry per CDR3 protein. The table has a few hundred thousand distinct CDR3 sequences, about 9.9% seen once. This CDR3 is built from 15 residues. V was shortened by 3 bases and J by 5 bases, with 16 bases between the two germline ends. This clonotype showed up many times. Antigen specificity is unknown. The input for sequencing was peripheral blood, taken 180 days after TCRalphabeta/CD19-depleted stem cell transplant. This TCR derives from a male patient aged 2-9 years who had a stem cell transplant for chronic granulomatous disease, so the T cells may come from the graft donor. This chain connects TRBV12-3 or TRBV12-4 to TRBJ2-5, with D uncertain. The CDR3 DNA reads TGTGCCAGCAGTTTCGACGATGGGAAAGGGGAGACCCAGTACTTC. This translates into CASSFDDGKGETQYF.